The clone carrying this TCR beta chain appeared many times. Its antigen is not identified. The germline V gene has CDR1 SGHAT and CDR2 FQNNGV. The ends were cut back, 5 bases at V and 7 bases at J, with 13 bases in the middle. This CDR3 has 13 residues. The data were taken from a study of blood T cells in healthy people across ages. General observations from the study: Investigators treated diversity estimates from one million T cells as underestimates.

Next came a second PCR, run for about 7 to 12 cycles, which used a sample-barcoded 5' primer along with a J-beta primer mix. TCRdb passed the 5' RACE reads through MiXCR, listing each CDR3 protein once. Here the sample spans hundreds of thousands of distinct CDR3 sequences, less than 35% being singletons. V is TRBV11-2 and J is TRBJ2-3; no definite D call. This receptor was identified in a woman of 80 years or more in good health. Specimen: blood. The CDR3 protein is CASSPLASNTQYF. The CDR3 coding sequence is TGTGCCAGCAGCCCCCTGGCTAGTAATACGCAGTATTTT.